This TCR beta chain appears in the sequencing data of a study of shared clonotypes between healthy human individuals. Libraries were prepared by immunoSEQ multiplex PCR; TCRdb keeps only in-frame clonotypes and omits some of them. The table records approximately 460,000 clones, 60% to 80% of them present only once. In germline, CDR1 is SGHDT, CDR2 YYEEEE. V lost 0 bases to trimming and J lost 3 bases, with 18 bases between them. The CDR3 spans 17 residues. This receptor was obtained from a woman in her 40s in good health. Some clones in this sample may be carry-over from other donors' samples. The source material was PBMCs. The V gene is TRBV5-6, the J gene TRBJ2-5, with D perhaps assigned TRBD1 or TRBD2 (5 bases each). Written as DNA, the CDR3 is TGTGCCAGCAGCTTGGCCGCTGGGACCGACGCAAAAGAGACCCAGTACTTC. Protein: CASSLAAGTDAKETQYF.